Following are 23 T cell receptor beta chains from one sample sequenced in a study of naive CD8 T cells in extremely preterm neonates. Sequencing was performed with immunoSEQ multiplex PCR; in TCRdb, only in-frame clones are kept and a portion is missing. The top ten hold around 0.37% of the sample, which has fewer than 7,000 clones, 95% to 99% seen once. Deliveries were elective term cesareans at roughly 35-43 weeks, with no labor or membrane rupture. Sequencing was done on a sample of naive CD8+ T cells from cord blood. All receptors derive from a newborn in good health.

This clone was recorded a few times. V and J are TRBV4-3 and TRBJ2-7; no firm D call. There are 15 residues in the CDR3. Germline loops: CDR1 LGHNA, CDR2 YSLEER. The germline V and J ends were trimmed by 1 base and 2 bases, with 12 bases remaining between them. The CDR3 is CASSQGRQVTYEQYF. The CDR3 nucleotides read TGCGCCAGCAGCCAAGGAAGGCAGGTCACCTACGAGCAGTACTTC.

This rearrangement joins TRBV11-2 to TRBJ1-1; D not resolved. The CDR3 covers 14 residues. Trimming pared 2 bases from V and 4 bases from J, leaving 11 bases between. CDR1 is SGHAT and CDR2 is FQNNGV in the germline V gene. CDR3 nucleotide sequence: TGTGCCAGCAGCTTAAACGGGATCGGCACTGAAGCTTTCTTT. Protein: CASSLNGIGTEAFF. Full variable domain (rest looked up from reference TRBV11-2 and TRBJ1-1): EAGVAQSPRYKIIEKRQSVAFWCNPISGHATLYWYQQILGQGPKLLIQFQNNGVVDDSQLPKDRFSAERLKGVDSTLKIQPAKLEDSAVYLCASSLNGIGTEAFFGQGTRLTVV.

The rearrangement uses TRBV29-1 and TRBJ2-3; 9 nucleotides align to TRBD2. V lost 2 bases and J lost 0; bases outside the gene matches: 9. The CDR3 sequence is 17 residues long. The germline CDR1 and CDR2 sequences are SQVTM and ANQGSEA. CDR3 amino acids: CSVEIYGGRVSTDTQYF. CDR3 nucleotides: TGCAGCGTTGAAATTTACGGCGGGAGGGTTAGCACAGATACGCAGTATTTT.

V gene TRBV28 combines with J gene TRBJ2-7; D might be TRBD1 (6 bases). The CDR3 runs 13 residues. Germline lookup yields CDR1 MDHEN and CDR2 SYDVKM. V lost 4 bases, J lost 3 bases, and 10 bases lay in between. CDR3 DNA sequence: TGTGCCAGCAGTTGGGCCAGGGGCTACGAGCAGTACTTC. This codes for CASSWARGYEQYF.

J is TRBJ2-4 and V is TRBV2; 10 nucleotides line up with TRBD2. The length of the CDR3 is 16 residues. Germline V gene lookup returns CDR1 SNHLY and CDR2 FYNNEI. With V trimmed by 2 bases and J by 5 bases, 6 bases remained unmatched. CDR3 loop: CASSEWGLAGENIQYF. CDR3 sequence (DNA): TGTGCCAGCAGTGAATGGGGCCTAGCGGGGGAAAACATTCAGTACTTC.

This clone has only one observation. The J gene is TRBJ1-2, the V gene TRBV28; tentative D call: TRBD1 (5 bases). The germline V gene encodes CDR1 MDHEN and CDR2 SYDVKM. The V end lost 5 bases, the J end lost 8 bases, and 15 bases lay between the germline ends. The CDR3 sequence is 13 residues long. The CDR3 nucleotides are TGTGCCAGCAGTCCCCAGGGTGGTTGGGGCTACACCTTC. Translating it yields CASSPQGGWGYTF.

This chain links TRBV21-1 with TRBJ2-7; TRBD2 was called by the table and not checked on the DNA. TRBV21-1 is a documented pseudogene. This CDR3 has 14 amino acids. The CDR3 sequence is CASSIRLPPYEQYF. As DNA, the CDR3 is TGTGCCAGCAGCATAAGACTTCCCCCCTACGAGCAGTACTTC.

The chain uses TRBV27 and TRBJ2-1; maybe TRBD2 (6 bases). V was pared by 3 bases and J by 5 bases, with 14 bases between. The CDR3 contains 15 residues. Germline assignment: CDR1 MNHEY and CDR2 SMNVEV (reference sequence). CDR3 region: CASSFGSGSNNEQFF. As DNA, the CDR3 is TGTGCCAGCAGTTTCGGGAGCGGGTCTAACAATGAGCAGTTCTTC.

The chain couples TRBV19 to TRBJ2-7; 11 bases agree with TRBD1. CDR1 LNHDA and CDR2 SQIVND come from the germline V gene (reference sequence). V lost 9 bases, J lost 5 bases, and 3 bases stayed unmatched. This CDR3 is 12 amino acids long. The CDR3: CASGQGADEQYF. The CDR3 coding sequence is TGTGCCAGCGGACAGGGGGCCGACGAGCAGTACTTC.

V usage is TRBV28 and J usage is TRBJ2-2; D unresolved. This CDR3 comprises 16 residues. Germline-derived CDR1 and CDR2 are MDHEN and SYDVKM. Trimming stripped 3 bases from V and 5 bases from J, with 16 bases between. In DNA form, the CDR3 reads TGTGCCAGCAGTTTGGTGGCTCTAGATCTAACCGGGGAGCTGTTTTTT. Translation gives CASSLVALDLTGELFF. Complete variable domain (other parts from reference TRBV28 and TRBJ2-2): DVKVTQSSRYLVKRTGEKVFLECVQDMDHENMFWYRQDPGLGLRLIYFSYDVKMKEKGDIPEGYSVSREKKERFSLILESASTNQTSMYLCASSLVALDLTGELFFGEGSRLTVL.

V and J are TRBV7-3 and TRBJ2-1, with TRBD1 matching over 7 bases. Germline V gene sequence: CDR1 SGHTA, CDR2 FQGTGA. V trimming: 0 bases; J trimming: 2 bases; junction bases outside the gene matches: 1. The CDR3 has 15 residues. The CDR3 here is CASSLTGTAYNEQFF. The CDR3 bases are TGTGCCAGCAGCTTAACCGGGACAGCCTACAATGAGCAGTTCTTC.

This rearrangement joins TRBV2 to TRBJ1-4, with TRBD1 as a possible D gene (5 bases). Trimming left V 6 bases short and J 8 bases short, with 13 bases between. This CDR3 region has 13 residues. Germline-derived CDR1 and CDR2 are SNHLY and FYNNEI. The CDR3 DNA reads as TGTGCCAGCAGGGGGGGGTACCAGGAAAAACTGTTTTTT. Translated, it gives CASRGGYQEKLFF.

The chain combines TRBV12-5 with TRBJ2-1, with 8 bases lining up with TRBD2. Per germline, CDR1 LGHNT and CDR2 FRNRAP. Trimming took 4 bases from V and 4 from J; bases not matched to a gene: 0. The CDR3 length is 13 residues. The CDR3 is CASGSGGYNEQFF. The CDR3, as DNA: TGTGCTAGTGGTTCGGGAGGGTACAATGAGCAGTTCTTC.

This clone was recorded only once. CDR3: CASSAGTGGTEAFF. Here the CDR3 DNA reads TGTGCCAGCAGCGCCGGGACAGGGGGCACTGAAGCTTTCTTT. V and J are TRBV9 and TRBJ1-1; TRBD1 matches 11 bases. CDR3 length: 14 residues. Per the germline V gene, CDR1 is SGDLS and CDR2 is YYNGEE. V was clipped by 3 bases and J by 4 bases; unmatched bases: 2. Together with reference TRBV9 and TRBJ1-1, the CDR3 gives the full variable domain: DSGVTQTPKHLITATGQRVTLRCSPRSGDLSVYWYQQSLDQGLQFLIQYYNGEERAKGNILERFSAQQFPDLHSELNLSSLELGDSALYFCASSAGTGGTEAFFGQGTRLTVV.

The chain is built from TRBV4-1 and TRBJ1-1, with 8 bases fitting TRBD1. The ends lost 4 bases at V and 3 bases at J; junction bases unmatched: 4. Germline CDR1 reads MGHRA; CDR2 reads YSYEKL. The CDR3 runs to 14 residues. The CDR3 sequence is CASSPPGGYTEAFF. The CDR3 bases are TGCGCCAGCAGCCCCCCAGGGGGCTACACTGAAGCTTTCTTT.

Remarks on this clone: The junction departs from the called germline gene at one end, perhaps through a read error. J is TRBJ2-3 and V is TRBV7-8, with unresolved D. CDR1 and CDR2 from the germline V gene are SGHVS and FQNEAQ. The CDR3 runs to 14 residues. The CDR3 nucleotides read TGTGCCGGCAGCTTAGTTACTAGCACAGATACGCAGTATTTT. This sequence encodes CAGSLVTSTDTQYF.

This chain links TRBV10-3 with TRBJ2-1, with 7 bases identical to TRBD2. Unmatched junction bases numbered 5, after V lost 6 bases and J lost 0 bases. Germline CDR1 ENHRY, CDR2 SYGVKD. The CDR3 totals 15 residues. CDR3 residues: CAIRSGASSYNEQFF. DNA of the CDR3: TGTGCCATCAGGAGCGGGGCTAGCTCCTACAATGAGCAGTTCTTC.

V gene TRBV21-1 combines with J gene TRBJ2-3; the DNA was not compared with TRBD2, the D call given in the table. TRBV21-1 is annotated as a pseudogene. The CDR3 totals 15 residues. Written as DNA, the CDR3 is TGTGCCAGCAGCTCCCGGGATAATATCAGGTCTACGCAGTATTTT. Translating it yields CASSSRDNIRSTQYF.

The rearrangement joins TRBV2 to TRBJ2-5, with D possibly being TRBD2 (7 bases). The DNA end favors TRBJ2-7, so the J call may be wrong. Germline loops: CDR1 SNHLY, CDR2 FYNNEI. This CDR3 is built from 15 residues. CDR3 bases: TGTGCCAGCAGGGGGCCGGGGGGCCCCTCCTACGAGCAGTACTTC. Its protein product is CASRGPGGPSYEQYF.

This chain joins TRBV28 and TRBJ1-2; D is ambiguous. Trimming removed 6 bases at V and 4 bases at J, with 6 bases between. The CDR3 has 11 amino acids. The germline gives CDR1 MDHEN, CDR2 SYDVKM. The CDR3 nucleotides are TGTGCCAGCAGCTCCCCCTATGGCTACACCTTC. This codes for CASSSPYGYTF.

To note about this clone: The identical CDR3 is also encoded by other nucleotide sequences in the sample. The CDR3 DNA sequence: TGTGCCAGCAGTGAAGCCCCCTCGGACAGTAATTCACCCCTCCACTTT. This translates into CASSEAPSDSNSPLHF. The chain recombines TRBV25-1 with TRBJ1-6; a possible D gene is TRBD1 (6 bases). V was cut by 2 bases and J by 6 bases, with 14 bases left in between. The CDR3 length is 16 residues. Germline loops: CDR1 MGHDK, CDR2 SYGVNS.

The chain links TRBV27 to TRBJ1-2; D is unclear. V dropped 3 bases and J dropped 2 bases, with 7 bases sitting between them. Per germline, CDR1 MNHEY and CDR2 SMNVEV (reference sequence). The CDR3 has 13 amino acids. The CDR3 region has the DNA TGTGCCAGCAGTTTGGCGGGAAACTATGGCTACACCTTC. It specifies CASSLAGNYGYTF.

This CDR3 reads CASSVASPGANTGELFF. The CDR3 DNA is TGTGCCAGCAGCGTAGCCTCTCCGGGGGCGAACACCGGGGAGCTGTTTTTT. V is TRBV9 and J is TRBJ2-2, with D possibly TRBD2 on 6 matching bases. The CDR3 sequence is 17 residues long. CDR1 is SGDLS, CDR2 YYNGEE, per germline. Between the trimmed V and J ends, which lost 0 bases and 0 bases, there was a span of 12 bases. Supplemented by reference TRBV9 and TRBJ2-2, the full variable domain reads DSGVTQTPKHLITATGQRVTLRCSPRSGDLSVYWYQQSLDQGLQFLIQYYNGEERAKGNILERFSAQQFPDLHSELNLSSLELGDSALYFCASSVASPGANTGELFFGEGSRLTVL.